Below, 2 T cell receptor beta chains from the same sample are listed, as sequenced in a study of blood T cell repertoires in COVID-19 (dated by TCRdb to the early 2020s). Receptor amplification or capture employed the immunoSEQ multiplex PCR assay. Entries here come from immuneACCESS through TCRdb and include only in-frame sequences with V and J called. Some clones fail to appear in such tables; in the studies checked, an unresolved V gene covers under half of the shortfall, and the cause of the remainder is unknown. This sample has hundreds of thousands of clones in its table, and 80% to 90% of those were observed once. 0.95% to 1.1% of the sample is taken by the ten largest. The sample was PBMCs or T cells enriched from blood (not recorded which). All receptors come from a man younger than 35 who had recovered from COVID-19.

The chain has TRBV21-1 and TRBJ2-2; the table's D call, TRBD2, was not checked against the DNA. TRBV21-1 is flagged as a pseudogene. The CDR3 length is 19 residues. CDR3: CASSAIGTSGGMNTGELFF. The CDR3 bases are TGTGCCAGCAGCGCGATAGGGACTAGCGGGGGGATGAACACCGGGGAGCTGTTTTTT.

J is TRBJ2-7 and V is TRBV30; D remains ambiguous. V gave up 3 bases and J gave up 4 bases, with 7 bases separating them. This CDR3 spans 11 amino acids. CDR1 is GTSNPN and CDR2 is SVGIG in the germline V gene (reference sequence). CDR3 bases: TGTGCCTGGAGCAGGATGTACGAGCAGTACTTC. As protein: CAWSRMYEQYF. Full variable domain (missing parts from reference TRBV30 and TRBJ2-7): SQTIHQWPATLVQPVGSPLSLECTVEGTSNPNLYWYRQAAGRGLQLLFYSVGIGQISSEVPQNLSASRPQDRQFILSSKKLLLSDSGFYLCAWSRMYEQYFGPGTRLTVT.